A single sample is the source of the 10 T cell receptor beta chains below, sequenced in a study of T cell repertoires in cytomegalovirus infection (dated by TCRdb to the late 2010s). The meaning of the sample's treatment or condition label: in vitro stimulation with specific CMV peptide epitopes to enrich CMV-specific T cells. Data came from an Illumina HiSeq 1500. TCRdb cleaned the public reads at Q25 with fastp, built clones with MiXCR and kept in-frame beta chains. Rows with a matching CDR3 protein are joined into one entry that keeps the most common DNA and genes. This sample holds approximately 990,000 distinct CDR3 sequences; around 30% were observed only once. The top ten clones comprise over 12% of the sample. These receptors have no known antigen. The specimen comprised cultured CD8+ T cells from PBMCs, sampled from culture after CMV antigen stimulation. Receptors were obtained from a human donor in good health (CMV status not recorded). Some clones in this sample may be carry-over from other donors' samples.

V is TRBV7-6 and J is TRBJ1-3; D ambiguous. CDR1 and CDR2 (germline): SGHVS, FNYEAQ. Deletions cut 0 bases from V and 3 bases from J, with 9 bases between. The CDR3 is 15 amino acids. The CDR3 DNA sequence: TGTGCCAGCAGCTTAGCGCATATGGTTGGAAACACCATATATTTT. Residues: CASSLAHMVGNTIYF.

The chain joins TRBV12-3 or TRBV12-4 to TRBJ2-7; TRBD1 matches at 8 bases. The CDR3 loop spans 13 amino acids. V gave up 5 bases and J gave up 5 bases; unmatched junction bases: 5. CDR3 protein: CASSQYRGDEQYV. CDR3 sequence (DNA): TGTGCCAGCAGTCAGTACAGGGGGGACGAGCAGTACGTC.

The CDR3 here is CASSSGPNTGELFF. CDR3 DNA: TGTGCCAGTAGCTCTGGACCGAACACCGGGGAGCTGTTTTTT. The chain employs TRBV19 and TRBJ2-2; no firm D call. Germline assignment: CDR1 LNHDA and CDR2 SQIVND (reference sequence). Trimming pared 6 bases from V and 0 bases from J, leaving 8 bases between. This CDR3 has 14 residues.

The CDR3: CASSFEQGDTEAFF. For the CDR3, the DNA is TGTGCCAGCAGCTTCGAACAGGGGGACACTGAAGCTTTCTTT. This chain connects TRBV11-1 to TRBJ1-1; 8 bases map to TRBD1. Germline V lookup: CDR1 SGHAT, CDR2 FQDESV (reference sequence). The CDR3 length is 14 residues. V was clipped by 3 bases and J by 3 bases; unmatched bases: 3. Full variable domain (outside the CDR3, taken from reference TRBV11-1 and TRBJ1-1): EAEVAQSPRYKITEKSQAVAFWCDPISGHATLYWYRQILGQGPELLVQFQDESVVDDSQLPKDRFSAERLKGVDSTLKIQPAELGDSAMYLCASSFEQGDTEAFFGQGTRLTVV.

The chain joins TRBV12-3 or TRBV12-4 to TRBJ2-3; perhaps TRBD2 as D (5 bases). V was cut by 1 base and J by 5 bases, with 10 bases left in between. The CDR3 is 14 residues long. CDR3 DNA sequence: TGTGCCAGCAGTTTAGGGCTAGCTATAGATACGCAGTATTTT. Its translation: CASSLGLAIDTQYF.

This clonotype was seen only a few times. The CDR3, as DNA: TGTGCCAGCAGGCCGCTCTCAGGGGGCGAAGCAGATACGCAGTATTTT. It specifies CASRPLSGGEADTQYF. V is TRBV12-3 or TRBV12-4 and J is TRBJ2-3; 8 bases match TRBD1. The CDR3 length is 16 residues. V trimming: 6 bases; J trimming: 4 bases; junction bases outside the gene matches: 12.

This clonotype was seen only a few times. V and J are TRBV7-9 and TRBJ2-7; 10 bases are shared with TRBD1. Trimming at V came to 4 bases and at J to 5 bases, leaving 8 bases not matched to a gene. From germline, CDR1 is SEHNR and CDR2 FQNEAQ (reference sequence). The CDR3 totals 15 residues. CDR3 nucleotide sequence: TGTGCCAGCAGCTCAGCCCAAGACAGGGGGCACGAGCAGTACTTC. Protein sequence: CASSSAQDRGHEQYF.

This clonotype was counted many times. This sequence joins TRBV7-8 and TRBJ1-4; 10 bases map to TRBD1. The V gene end was trimmed by 4 bases and the J gene end by 4 bases; junction bases not matched to a gene: 6. Germline V lookup: CDR1 SGHVS, CDR2 FQNEAQ. The CDR3 runs 16 residues. The CDR3 DNA is TGTGCCAGCAGCTGGGGACAGGGGAAGGATAATGAAAAACTGTTTTTT. It yields the protein CASSWGQGKDNEKLFF.

The chain couples TRBV19 to TRBJ2-1; 8 positions agree with TRBD1. CDR3 length: 15 amino acids. CDR1 is LNHDA and CDR2 is SQIVND in the germline V gene (reference sequence). The junction had 8 bases not matched to a gene; V was cut back by 5 bases and J by 5 bases. CDR3 DNA sequence: TGTGCCAGTAGTCCCGGGGACAGGACTCACAATGAGCAGTTCTTC. Its protein is CASSPGDRTHNEQFF.

This clonotype was picked up a small number of times. The chain uses TRBV27 and TRBJ1-2, with D perhaps TRBD1 (5 bases). CDR1 MNHEY and CDR2 SMNVEV come from the germline V gene (reference sequence). V shed 5 bases and J shed 4 bases, with 11 bases lying between them. The CDR3 is 13 amino acids. In DNA form, the CDR3 reads TGTGCCAGCAGTATTGACAGCTTCTATGGCTACACCTTC. It yields the protein CASSIDSFYGYTF.